This paragraph covers one TCR beta chain sequence. Germline CDR1 MNHEY, CDR2 SMNVEV (reference sequence). The V end was cut by 5 bases, the J end by 4 bases, with 10 bases between. The CDR3 sequence is 13 residues long. The sequencing template was cDNA reverse transcribed from extracted RNA. Clones were sequenced by immunoSEQ multiplex PCR, and TCRdb holds only the in-frame ones, with some missing. Among some 120,000 clones, over 60% were seen once, and the ten largest hold 4.5% to 6%. Treatment indicated: oral pan-JAK inhibitor, 5-10 mg twice daily. Peripheral blood and lesional scalp punch biopsies came from alopecia areata patients. The sample originates from a study of CD8+ T cells in alopecia areata.

The chain recombines TRBV27 with TRBJ2-3; D gene unclear. The source is a human donor with alopecia areata. The specimen was CD4+ T cells sorted from blood, collected at week 4, from a patient treated with tofacitinib. The CDR3 region is CASSLGEADTQYF. The CDR3 DNA is TGTGCCAGCAGTCTCGGAGAGGCAGATACGCAGTATTTT.